A single T cell receptor (beta chain) is shown here with its context. The data were obtained in a study of shared clonotypes between healthy human individuals. CDR1 and CDR2 from the germline V gene are MNHEY and SMNVEV (reference sequence). The CDR3 consists of 13 residues. The ends were cut back, 3 bases at V and 1 base at J, with 5 bases in the middle. Naive CD8 populations comprised CD45RO-negative cells positively selected for CCR7, excluding terminally differentiated effector memory CD45RA+ cells. Only in-frame clones appear in the TCRdb table, and some are missing; sequencing was by immunoSEQ multiplex PCR. Seen here are approximately 600,000 clones, roughly 95% observed once, and the top ten hold approximately 0.11%.

Sequenced input: naive CD8+ T cells sorted from blood. The TCR was taken from a young woman in good health. J is TRBJ2-3 and V is TRBV27; the D is unclear. CDR3 DNA: TGTGCCAGCAGTTTTTCGGGCACAGATACGCAGTATTTT. It yields the protein CASSFSGTDTQYF.